This T cell receptor beta chain was documented in a study of regulatory T cells in long-lasting Graves disease. General study findings and limits: The TCR repertoire of persistent Graves' patients was less diverse than that of newly diagnosed ones.

Arm-PCR of CDR3 regions with iRepertoire HTBI primers generated TCR beta libraries. From the multiplex PCR reads, TCRdb called clonotypes with MiXCR, one entry per CDR3 protein. This table has 700,000 or so distinct CDR3 sequences, 25% to 35% appearing once. The CDR3 spans 15 residues. Looked up from germline, CDR1 is LNHDA and CDR2 is SQIVND (reference sequence). J was trimmed by 2 bases and V by 3 bases; bases with no gene match: 4. This clonotype was seen more than once but under ten times. The antigen is unknown. Time point described: persistent/refractory GD, antithyroid drugs over 5 years with positive TRAb. PBMC RNA was the source of the TCR library.

This chain joins TRBV19 and TRBJ2-3; 8 bases agree with TRBD1. This TCR came from a female donor with Graves disease. This specimen consisted of peripheral blood mononuclear cells (PBMCs), obtained when the disease was refractory, from a patient treated with antithyroid drugs. This CDR3 is CASSMQGAATDTQYF. The CDR3 DNA sequence: TGTGCCAGTAGTATGCAGGGGGCAGCCACAGATACGCAGTATTTT.